The present T cell receptor (beta chain) was sequenced within a study of beta chain features in type 1 diabetes. Whole-study findings and limits: The study found fewer insertions and more deletions at VDJ junctions in type 1 diabetes patients.

The study reverse transcribed the entire isolated RNA, so it sequenced expressed TCRB transcripts. Clones were sequenced by immunoSEQ multiplex PCR, and TCRdb holds only the in-frame ones, with some missing. Of roughly 240,000 clones listed, around 65% are singletons. Of note for this clone: Its matching antigen is unknown.

The junction had 5 bases not matched to a gene; V was cut back by 2 bases and J by 2 bases. This CDR3 spans 15 amino acids. The germline V gene has CDR1 SGHTA and CDR2 FQGNSA. This TCR derives from a man aged 25 to 45 in good health. Sequencing was performed on naive CD4+ T cells from blood. This chain uses TRBV7-2 with TRBJ2-7; 8 positions agree with TRBD2. DNA for the CDR3: TGTGCCAGCAGCTTAACGTCGGGAGGGGCCTACGAGCAGTACTTC. Its protein product is CASSLTSGGAYEQYF.